This T cell receptor beta chain was obtained from a study of blood T cell repertoires in COVID-19 (dated by TCRdb to the early 2020s). In the study overall: Samples covering the acute and convalescent phases of COVID-19 were provided by collaborators in the United States, Italy and Spain. The material from the prospective study consisted of cDNA or gDNA derived from T cells, B-cell-depleted T cells, or PBMCs. The dataset comprised deeply sampled blood TCRbeta repertoires from subjects exposed to, actively infected with, or recovered from COVID-19. The repertoires were made available in a free public database intended to serve as a resource for research on the immune response to SARS-CoV-2. Samples came from the ongoing ImmuneRACE study (first 160 participants) plus 1,254 subjects from 6 global collaborators. Sample metadata almost always included a de-identified subject ID, COVID-19 status, age in years and sex. HLA class I and class II types, where available, came from metadata supplied by the sample provider rather than from assay-based typing. Summary of the overall study and its limitations: How much clinical and demographic metadata was included differed by source and by participant, and the metadata was provided uncurated.

The table lists this clone with a few counts. What antigen it recognizes has not been identified. Per-base qualities were not stored, and no clone one base away is much larger. Collaborating institutions collected whole blood in K2EDTA tubes following their own protocols. For TCRbeta analysis, collaborators shipped samples as frozen whole blood, isolated PBMCs, or DNA extracted from either of those sample types. TCRbeta CDR3 regions were amplified from genomic DNA by means of the immunoSEQ Assay, a bias-controlled multiplex PCR. Per the original workflow: Within the assay, amplification of reference gene primers was used to estimate how many nucleated cells each sample contained. To quantify the absolute abundance of each unique TCRbeta CDR3 rearrangement, sequence reads were collapsed and filtered. For each sample, productive Simpson clonality was calculated as the square root of Simpson's diversity index over productive rearrangements. TCRdb took this table from immuneACCESS and kept in-frame rearrangements with V and J called. Such tables lack part of the clones; where checked against another copy, unresolved V genes explain under half of the gap, and the rest is unexplained. V and J calls and clone size are those listed in that table; D and trimming were worked out from the DNA. The sample data list about 220,000 clones, and 80% of these were observed just once. The ten top clones hold around 13% of the sample.

From a lookup of the germline V gene, CDR1 and CDR2 are SGHTA and FQGNSA. The junction shows trimming of 4 bases on V and 6 bases on J, and the gene matches do not reach 6 bases of it. The CDR3, from cysteine to phenylalanine, totals 15 residues. CDR3 DNA is the only sequence kept; it has 45 bases, read in frame from the first base. Sequenced: peripheral blood. This receptor was taken from a human donor in a cohort sampled during active COVID-19. Recombination joined TRBV7-2 with TRBJ2-7; the junction holds 13 bases that match TRBD2. The CDR3 region reads CASSSTGLAGLEQYF. The nucleotide sequence is TGTGCCAGCAGCTCGACGGGACTAGCGGGACTCGAGCAGTACTTC.